The present T cell receptor beta chain was sequenced within a study of Graves' ophthalmopathy and Graves' hyperthyroidism. Notes on the study in general: Detection in blood was also observed for most expanded thyroid clonotypes above 0.001 frequency.

Note on this clonotype: Its target is not known.

Per germline, CDR1 SGHKS and CDR2 YYEKEE (reference sequence). V gave up 2 bases and J gave up 5 bases, with 16 bases separating them. This CDR3 comprises 15 residues. TCR beta CDR3 amplification used RNA transcripts. Amplification began with first-round RT-PCR using HTBI primers, then second-round multiplex PCR was performed. TCRdb itself ran the multiplex PCR reads through MiXCR, one entry per CDR3 protein. The sample carries hundreds of thousands of distinct CDR3 sequences, about two fifths recorded once. The sample taken for sequencing was peripheral blood. The source is an adult man with Graves' ophthalmopathy. J is TRBJ1-1 and V is TRBV5-5; TRBD1 is a possible D gene (6 bases). DNA for the CDR3: TGTGCCAGCAGCTTATGGGGGGGGCATCGGACTGAAGCTTTCTTT. This gives the protein CASSLWGGHRTEAFF.